Shown below are 6 T cell receptor beta chains from a single sample sequenced in a study of T cell responses to AZD1222 COVID-19 vaccine. Sequenced by immunoSEQ multiplex PCR; TCRdb stores in-frame clones only, minus some. The data show about 59,000 clones, roughly 84% seen once. Sequences were derived from peripheral blood, sampled on day 0 of AZD1222 vaccination. These TCRs come from an adult in good health.

CDR3 sequence: CASSGNRDPYEQYF. DNA of the CDR3: TGTGCCAGCAGCGGGAACCGGGACCCCTACGAGCAGTACTTC. The chain carries TRBV5-6 and TRBJ2-7; D possibly uses TRBD1 or TRBD2 (5 bases each). The CDR3 length is 14 residues. Per germline, CDR1 SGHDT and CDR2 YYEEEE. V lost 4 bases and J 2 bases, leaving 13 bases between the germline ends.

The CDR3 here is CASSLDRVDTGELFF. CDR3 nucleotide sequence: TGCGCCAGCAGCTTGGACAGGGTGGACACCGGGGAGCTGTTTTTT. The rearrangement uses TRBV5-1 and TRBJ2-2; TRBD1 might be the D (6 bases). Germline V CDR1 and CDR2: SGHRS, YFSETQ. The CDR3 is made up of 15 amino acids. Trimming removed 0 bases at V and 3 bases at J, with 9 bases between.

This rearrangement joins TRBV2 to TRBJ2-1, with D possibly TRBD1 on 6 matching bases. This CDR3 region has 12 residues. Germline V lookup: CDR1 SNHLY, CDR2 FYNNEI. V was trimmed by 8 bases and J by 9 bases, leaving 14 bases between them. The CDR3: CASGGTGREQFF. CDR3 sequence (DNA): TGTGCCAGCGGGGGAACAGGGCGTGAGCAGTTCTTC.

The V gene is TRBV6-2 or TRBV6-3, the J gene TRBJ1-1, with 9 bases lining up with TRBD1. The trim removed 6 bases at V and 5 bases at J, leaving 10 bases unmatched. The length of the CDR3 is 15 residues. Germline lookup yields CDR1 MNHEY and CDR2 SVGEGT. The CDR3 DNA reads as TGTGCCAGCAGCCTCCTTCGACAGGGGGTGACTGAAGCTTTCTTT. Encoded protein: CASSLLRQGVTEAFF.

V is TRBV12-3 or TRBV12-4 and J is TRBJ1-2; D gene ambiguous. Trimming stripped 3 bases from V and 5 bases from J, with 4 bases between. This CDR3 comprises 11 residues. Here the CDR3 DNA reads TGTGCCAGCAGTTTGTTATATGGCTACACCTTC. It yields the protein CASSLLYGYTF.

The chain links TRBV6-5 to TRBJ1-5; 7 bases match TRBD1. The germline gives CDR1 MNHEY, CDR2 SVGAGI. The CDR3 is 13 residues long. With V trimmed by 5 bases and J by 7 bases, 5 bases remained unmatched. The CDR3 loop is CASSRTGGQPQHF. The CDR3 DNA sequence: TGTGCCAGCAGTAGGACAGGTGGACAGCCCCAGCATTTT.